This T cell receptor (beta chain) was observed in a study of spatial heterogeneity in lung cancer. Turning to the study itself: Each unique TCR and UMI combination was seen more than ten times on average in raw reads. The study, taken as a whole, reports: Blood contained ubiquitous expanded tumor TCRs more at resection than at follow-up.

Time point indicated: sample taken at primary tumor resection. Unsorted samples of tumor, nontumor lung or frozen PBMC had their whole RNA sequenced. For this clonotype: Its antigen is undetermined.

The V end lost 5 bases, the J end lost 8 bases, and 15 bases lay between the germline ends. Germline V CDR1 and CDR2: MNHEY, SVGAGI. This CDR3 contains 13 residues. Individual TCR cDNA molecules each bore their own unique molecular identifier. Each CDR3 protein is one row after TCRdb ran MiXCR on the 5' RACE reads. The sample includes about 45,000 distinct CDR3 sequences, about an eighth seen only once; the top ten take about 40%. This clonotype was obtained from a female donor with early-stage non-small cell lung cancer. The material sequenced was PBMCs, taken at surgery. The J gene is TRBJ1-1, the V gene TRBV6-5; D possibly corresponds to TRBD1 (5 bases). Here the CDR3 reads CASSPRGRAEAFF. The CDR3 bases are TGTGCCAGCAGTCCGCGGGGGAGGGCCGAAGCTTTCTTT.